The present TCR beta chain was sequenced within a study of cytomegalovirus exposure and HLA in healthy donors. Study conclusions and caveats: Reports indicated that the classifier achieved high specificity and sensitivity in diagnosing cytomegalovirus status.

V lost 0 bases, J lost 3 bases, and 12 bases lay in between. CDR1 is LGHNA, CDR2 YNFKEQ, per germline. CDR3 length: 16 residues. PCR used 60 Vbeta primers and 13 Jbeta primers. Source study methods: The authors later counted about 80 million unique TCR beta chains, some 12 million of them shared. The method was immunoSEQ multiplex PCR; TCRdb's version includes in-frame clones alone and lacks a portion of them. From that table come the V and J calls and clone size; the DNA was used to work out D and trimming. This table has some 110,000 clones, approximately 81% appearing once. A remark on this clone: Its antigen remains unknown.

The sequenced sample consisted of PBMCs. The chain joins TRBV4-2 to TRBJ2-1, with D tentatively TRBD1 (6 bases). This TCR was sampled from a woman between 25 and 40 years old in good health and CMV-seronegative. Written as DNA, the CDR3 is TGTGCCAGCAGCCAAGAACTACGGGGACACTACAATGAGCAGTTCTTC. Translating it yields CASSQELRGHYNEQFF.